The source of this T cell receptor beta chain is a study of blood T cell repertoires in COVID-19. Study background: From T cells, B-cell-depleted T cells, or PBMCs came the material, which was cDNA or gDNA.

Some clones are missing from TCRdb's copy, which holds only in-frame ones; the method was immunoSEQ multiplex PCR. The sample lists 400,000 or so clones, around 90% seen once, with about 3% in the top ten. Germline V lookup: CDR1 LNHDA, CDR2 SQIVND (reference sequence). V lost 8 bases to trimming and J lost 1 base, with 11 bases between them. The CDR3 is made up of 14 amino acids. The chain joins TRBV19 to TRBJ2-2; D not certain. The clonotype was recovered from a human donor in a cohort sampled during active COVID-19. Source material: peripheral blood. The CDR3 DNA reads as TGTGCCAGTTGTTTGTCGGGGAACACCGGGGAGCTGTTTTTT. Translation gives CASCLSGNTGELFF.